This TCR beta chain was observed in a study of T cell responses to AZD1222 COVID-19 vaccine (dated by TCRdb to the early 2020s). Regarding the research as a whole: A total of 230 to 250 trial participants underwent TCR sequencing, of whom roughly 210 had received two doses of AZD1222 and approximately 26 had received two doses of the MenACWY control vaccine. Enrollment into the trials was organized by age into subgroups of 18-55, 56-69 and 70-plus years, and those subgroups contained roughly 150, 30 and 60 TCR-sequenced participants, respectively.

Beyond this particular receptor, the publication reports: The 56-69-year group was small, and its depth increase did not reach significance, likely because of low power. Participants were mostly white British and included more females than males, and it was suggested by the authors that clonal diversity may have been underestimated. Conclusions about previously exposed vaccinees are limited, since just 5 or 6 AZD1222 recipients were seropositive for SARS-CoV-2 at baseline. No day 14 peak-response samples were available, so repertoires were characterized only after the peak T cell response. Nearly half of unique spike-specific TCRs reportedly recognized epitopes outside regions mutated in the B.1.351 and B.1.1.7 variants. Spike-specific TCR breadth and depth rose significantly after two AZD1222 doses compared with day 0 and with MenACWY recipients. The vaccine-associated CD4 TCRs covered the entire spike protein, and the dominant responses fell in regions 160-218 and 743-854.

The CDR3 regions of human TCRbeta chains were analyzed by immunosequencing. On the authors' methods: TCRs in the repertoires were compared against a reference library of SARS-CoV-2-specific TCRs that had been generated with the MIRA antigen-specificity platform. Breadth was defined as the fraction of unique TCRs that were SARS-CoV-2-associated, and depth was defined as the fraction of total T cells that were SARS-CoV-2-associated. Using the MIRA data, every spike-specific TCR was mapped to the spike region that the TCR reacted to and assigned to either a CD4 or a CD8 class. Log10-transformed breadth and depth values were compared by one-way ANOVA with Sidak's multiple comparisons tests. As stored in TCRdb, this immuneACCESS dataset retains in-frame rearrangements with V and J assigned. A fraction of the clones does not appear; measured against another copy, unresolved V genes explain less than half of the discrepancy, and the remainder lacks a known reason. V and J calls and clone size are copied from that table; D and trimming were computed from the DNA. The sample yields approximately 200,000 clones; approximately 93% were counted once. 0.95% to 1.1% of the sample belongs to the ten largest clones.

Interpreted using the paper, the time point label stands for: about 28 days (+/-7) after the second vaccine dose. AZD1222 recipients given second doses at about 4 weeks or at about 12 weeks were pooled, since spike-specific TCR depth and breadth were not found to differ between the two schedules. Vaccinee samples came from UK trials COV001 and COV002, including a single-blind randomized controlled phase 2/3 trial of AZD1222 (ChAdOx1 nCoV-19) in healthy adults. For TCRbeta chain sequencing, PBMC samples were collected from trial participants at day 0 and at day 28 after the second dose. Taken from cysteine to phenylalanine, the CDR3 has 12 residues. The CDR3 DNA has 36 bases and is translated from base 1. V was cut back by 0 bases and J by 9 bases, leaving a gap of 7 bases between them. Reading the germline V gene gives CDR1 SGHDN and CDR2 FVKESK. This clone was found a few times. Its antigen is not yet known. Nothing much larger sits one base from this clone, and base qualities are not available.

The TCR comes from an adult who received the AZD1222 COVID-19 vaccine. The V gene is TRBV14 and the J gene is TRBJ2-3; the D gene is unclear. Here the sequenced sample was peripheral blood, taken 28 days after the second AZD1222 dose. The CDR3 protein is CASSQDGRTQYF. The DNA sequence follows: TGTGCCAGCAGCCAAGATGGCCGCACGCAGTATTTT.